Below, 14 T cell receptor beta chains from the same sample are listed, as sequenced in a study of T cell responses to AZD1222 COVID-19 vaccine. Produced via immunoSEQ multiplex PCR; TCRdb's table is partial and in-frame only. The sample lists roughly 160,000 clones; about 90% were seen once. The sample in question was peripheral blood, obtained 28 days after the second AZD1222 dose. These receptors originate from an adult who received the AZD1222 COVID-19 vaccine.

The V gene is TRBV25-1, the J gene TRBJ1-2; D gene unclear. Trimming took off 2 bases at V and 6 bases at J, with 4 bases between the two ends. Germline lookup yields CDR1 MGHDK and CDR2 SYGVNS. This CDR3 comprises 11 residues. The CDR3 region is CASSEGDGYTF. The DNA of the CDR3 is TGTGCCAGCAGTGAAGGAGATGGCTACACCTTC.

The rearrangement joins TRBV9 to TRBJ2-3, with D maybe TRBD2 (6 bases). CDR1 SGDLS and CDR2 YYNGEE come from the germline V gene. V gave up 3 bases and J gave up 6 bases, with 8 bases separating them. The CDR3 spans 12 residues. CDR3 residues: CASSGEVDTQYF. The CDR3 DNA is TGTGCCAGCAGCGGGGAGGTGGATACGCAGTATTTT.

The CDR3 sequence is CSVKHPVNTEAFF. The CDR3 DNA reads TGCAGCGTTAAACACCCGGTGAACACTGAAGCTTTCTTT. The chain couples TRBV29-1 to TRBJ1-1; the D is unclear. Trimming removed 5 bases from V and 0 bases from J, with 10 bases in between. Looked up from germline, CDR1 is SQVTM and CDR2 is ANQGSEA. There are 13 residues in the CDR3.

The genes are TRBV5-4 and TRBJ1-1; D is ambiguous. Deletions cut 3 bases from V and 8 bases from J, with 23 bases between. The germline gives CDR1 SGHNT, CDR2 YYREEE (reference sequence). The CDR3 consists of 16 residues. The CDR3 sequence: CASSYPPGGGSTEAFF. The CDR3, as DNA: TGTGCCAGCAGCTACCCTCCGGGTGGCGGTAGTACCGAAGCTTTCTTT.

This chain joins TRBV24-1 and TRBJ2-2; 8 bases map to TRBD2. This CDR3 has 15 residues. Germline V gene lookup returns CDR1 KGHDR and CDR2 SFDVKD. V lost 4 bases, J lost 4 bases, and 4 bases stayed unmatched. CDR3 sequence reads: CATSETGTSTGELFF. The CDR3 DNA reads as TGTGCCACCAGTGAAACCGGGACTAGCACCGGGGAGCTGTTTTTT.

This chain uses TRBV28 with TRBJ2-2; TRBD2 matches at 10 bases. Trimming at V came to 7 bases and at J to 8 bases, leaving 10 bases not matched to a gene. The CDR3 loop spans 15 amino acids. Germline CDR1 is MDHEN and CDR2 is SYDVKM. CDR3 bases: TGTGCCAGCACCTATAGCGGGAGGTTAAGGGGGGAGCTGTTTTTT. This translates into CASTYSGRLRGELFF.

V and J are TRBV7-8 and TRBJ1-1; D unclear. CDR1 and CDR2 (germline): SGHVS, FQNEAQ. Deletions cut 0 bases from V and 1 base from J, with 3 bases between. CDR3 length equals 13 residues. The CDR3 bases are TGTGCCAGCAGCTTAGCAGGGAACACTGAAGCTTTCTTT. Translated: CASSLAGNTEAFF.

CDR3 amino acids: CASREPGQITYEQYF. CDR3 coding DNA: TGTGCCAGCAGAGAGCCGGGACAGATAACCTACGAGCAGTACTTC. The chain employs TRBV28 and TRBJ2-7; 7 nucleotides line up with TRBD1. The V gene's germline CDR1 is MDHEN and CDR2 SYDVKM. The V segment lost 6 bases and the J segment 2 bases; nucleotides outside the gene matches: 10. The CDR3 is 15 residues long.

This chain joins TRBV6-5 and TRBJ1-1; weak D call: TRBD1 (6 bases). V was clipped by 8 bases and J by 1 base, with 14 bases between them. Germline values: CDR1 MNHEY, CDR2 SVGAGI. CDR3 length equals 14 residues. The CDR3 DNA is TGTGCCAGCCTACCGGAGGGGGAGAACACTGAAGCTTTCTTT. This codes for CASLPEGENTEAFF.

The chain uses TRBV5-1 and TRBJ2-2; 7 bases fit TRBD2. The ends lost 8 bases at V and 6 bases at J; junction bases unmatched: 10. CDR1 is SGHRS, CDR2 YFSETQ, per germline. The CDR3 covers 14 residues. The CDR3 loop is CASRNTGGAGELFF. The CDR3 DNA reads as TGCGCCAGTCGAAATACGGGGGGTGCCGGGGAGCTGTTTTTT.

This chain links TRBV24-1 with TRBJ2-3; 7 bases match TRBD1. The J segment lost 2 bases and the V segment lost 4 bases, leaving 8 bases of the junction unmatched. The CDR3 sequence is 16 residues long. Germline CDR1 and CDR2: KGHDR and SFDVKD. CDR3 residues: CATSDTGQPHTDTQYF. CDR3 sequence (DNA): TGTGCCACCAGTGACACGGGACAGCCTCACACAGATACGCAGTATTTT.

J is TRBJ1-1 and V is TRBV30; TRBD1 is a possible D gene (5 bases). V was cut by 8 bases and J by 5 bases, with 18 bases left in between. The CDR3 runs to 13 residues. CDR1 and CDR2 (germline): GTSNPN, SVGIG (reference sequence). Here the CDR3 reads CAGHRNRRTEAFF. The CDR3 DNA reads as TGTGCCGGTCACAGGAATCGGAGGACTGAAGCTTTCTTT.

This chain links TRBV2 with TRBJ1-5, with 8 positions matching TRBD1. Trimming cost V 5 bases and J 4 bases; bases outside gene matches: 7. The V gene's germline CDR1 is SNHLY and CDR2 FYNNEI. The CDR3 has 15 residues. CDR3 bases: TGTGCCAGCAGTAAGACAGGGGATCTGAATCAGCCCCAGCATTTT. Its protein is CASSKTGDLNQPQHF.

V usage is TRBV5-1 and J usage is TRBJ1-1, with a possible D match to TRBD1 (5 bases). V was pared by 0 bases and J by 4 bases, with 13 bases between. The CDR3 contains 15 residues. The germline V gene encodes CDR1 SGHRS and CDR2 YFSETQ. This CDR3 reads CASSLVGDRGTEAFF. CDR3 bases: TGCGCCAGCAGCTTGGTAGGGGACCGGGGCACTGAAGCTTTCTTT.